Following are 26 T cell receptor beta chains from one sample sequenced in a study of identical twins. TCRdb re-called the 5' RACE reads with MiXCR, one entry per CDR3 protein. Found here are approximately 500,000 distinct CDR3 sequences, approximately 25% of them singletons; the top ten hold about 3%. Another study also made use of these data, one on T cells expressing NK-cell markers.

The sequencing sample was made of CD4+ T cells sorted from blood. These receptors all stem from a woman in her late teens or twenties in good health.

As concerns this clonotype: A much bigger clone sits one base away, suggesting this may be a read error. The chain combines TRBV7-9 with TRBJ1-1; D is unresolved. V lost 3 bases and J 1 base, leaving 6 bases between the germline ends. CDR1 and CDR2 from the germline V gene are SEHNR and FQNEAQ (reference sequence). The length of the CDR3 is 13 residues. The CDR3 DNA reads TGTGCCAGCAGCTTCACCCAGAACACTGAAGCTTTCTTT. Translation: CASSFTQNTEAFF.

V gene TRBV5-8 combines with J gene TRBJ2-5, with TRBD2 matching over 13 bases. The V gene's germline CDR1 is SGHTS and CDR2 YDEGEE. This CDR3 has 16 amino acids. V trimming: 0 bases; J trimming: 3 bases; junction bases outside the gene matches: 2. CDR3 residues: CASSLVTSGREETQYF. CDR3 sequence (DNA): TGTGCCAGCAGCTTGGTTACTAGCGGGAGGGAAGAGACCCAGTACTTC. The full variable domain, with the rest looked up from reference TRBV5-8 and TRBJ2-5, is EAGVTQSPTHLIKTRGQQATLRCSPISGHTSVYWYQQALGLGLQFLLWYDEGEERNRGNFPPRFSGRQFPNYSSELNVNALELEDSALYLCASSLVTSGREETQYFGPGTRLLVL.

This clonotype turned up a few times. The rearrangement joins TRBV7-9 to TRBJ2-7; D remains unclear. Trimming shortened V by 0 bases and J by 4 bases, and 10 bases separated the two germline ends. The CDR3 covers 14 residues. Germline CDR1 and CDR2: SEHNR and FQNEAQ (reference sequence). CDR3 region: CASSLAWTPYEQYF. CDR3 bases: TGTGCCAGCAGCTTAGCCTGGACCCCTTACGAGCAGTACTTC.

The CDR3 spells CSARDRKWINEQFF. The CDR3 region has the DNA TGCAGTGCTAGAGATCGGAAATGGATCAATGAGCAGTTCTTC. The chain has TRBV20-1 and TRBJ2-1; unclear D gene. The CDR3 spans 14 residues. The germline CDR1 and CDR2 sequences are DFQATT and SNEGSKA (reference sequence). With 0 bases removed from V and 6 bases from J, the gap between germline ends came to 12 bases.

This clonotype has only a few counts. V usage is TRBV12-3 or TRBV12-4 and J usage is TRBJ2-5; D is uncertain. V lost 1 base and J lost 9, with 12 bases in between. This CDR3 has 13 amino acids. CDR3 sequence reads: CASSLDSPGSQYF. The CDR3 region has the DNA TGTGCCAGCAGTTTAGACTCCCCGGGCTCCCAGTACTTC.

The chain has TRBV5-1 and TRBJ1-2; TRBD1 aligns across 7 bases. Trimming cost V 5 bases and J 0 bases; bases outside gene matches: 7. CDR3 length: 15 residues. Germline loops: CDR1 SGHRS, CDR2 YFSETQ. CDR3 DNA: TGCGCCAGCAGTCCTAGACAGGGAACTAACTATGGCTACACCTTC. It is translated as CASSPRQGTNYGYTF.

The chain carries TRBV6-1 and TRBJ1-5; 10 nucleotides line up with TRBD1. The germline V gene encodes CDR1 MNHNS and CDR2 SASEGT. This CDR3 is 16 amino acids long. Trimming cost V 5 bases and J 2 bases; bases outside gene matches: 6. The CDR3 nucleotides are TGTGCCAGCAGTCTCCGACAGGGGGCCCGCAATCAGCCCCAGCATTTT. The encoded protein is CASSLRQGARNQPQHF.

This clonotype has more than one count but fewer than ten. This rearrangement joins TRBV12-3 or TRBV12-4 to TRBJ2-7; 9 nucleotides match TRBD1. CDR3 length: 13 residues. V lost 2 bases to trimming and J lost 12 bases; unmatched junction nucleotides: 8. In nucleotides, the CDR3 is TGTGCCAGCAGTTTAAGGGACAGGGATTTTCGGTACTTC. Translated: CASSLRDRDFRYF.

This clonotype was recorded many times. V is TRBV10-3 and J is TRBJ2-1; 7 bases agree with TRBD1. Germline CDR1 ENHRY, CDR2 SYGVKD. The CDR3 extends over 15 amino acids. Trimming took 2 bases from V and 1 from J; bases not matched to a gene: 2. The CDR3 DNA sequence: TGTGCCATCAGTGAGGGGACAGTTTCCTACAATGAGCAGTTCTTC. This translates into CAISEGTVSYNEQFF.

This clonotype showed up just a few times. The V and J genes are TRBV5-6 and TRBJ1-4; D unclear. Germline CDR1 and CDR2: SGHDT and YYEEEE. Trimming left V 4 bases short and J 7 bases short, with 8 bases between. The CDR3 is made up of 12 amino acids. As DNA, the CDR3 is TGTGCCAGCAGCGTCCCCCCTGAAAAACTGTTTTTT. It encodes CASSVPPEKLFF.

This chain joins TRBV9 and TRBJ2-3, with 10 bases lining up with TRBD2. CDR1 is SGDLS, CDR2 YYNGEE, per germline. With V trimmed by 3 bases and J by 5 bases, 6 bases remained unmatched. There are 15 residues in the CDR3. As DNA, the CDR3 is TGTGCCAGCAGCGCGCGGAGCGGGAGGGGAGATACGCAGTATTTT. This gives the protein CASSARSGRGDTQYF.

The rearrangement links TRBV7-8 to TRBJ2-7; 9 bases line up with TRBD1. This CDR3 has 19 amino acids. Germline CDR1 is SGHVS and CDR2 is FQNEAQ. The V and J ends lost 4 bases and 7 bases, in that order; junction bases with no gene match: 23. The CDR3 bases are TGTGCCAGCAGCTCGGGGGACAGGGTCTTCTCAGACCCATTTAGGGAGCAGTACTTC. This encodes CASSSGDRVFSDPFREQYF. Drawing the rest from reference TRBV7-8 and TRBJ2-7, the complete variable domain is GAGVSQSPRYKVAKRGQDVALRCDPISGHVSLFWYQQALGQGPEFLTYFQNEAQLDKSGLPSDRFFAERPEGSVSTLKIQRTQQEDSAVYLCASSSGDRVFSDPFREQYFGPGTRLTVT.

This clonotype appeared many times. This chain uses TRBV5-1 with TRBJ2-7; D is perhaps TRBD1 or TRBD2 (5 bases each). The germline V gene has CDR1 SGHRS and CDR2 YFSETQ. The CDR3 has 15 amino acids. The V end lost 6 bases, the J end lost 6 bases, and 22 bases lay between the germline ends. CDR3 sequence: CASILVPGLGGEQYF. The CDR3 DNA reads TGCGCCAGCATACTTGTCCCGGGCCTTGGGGGCGAGCAGTACTTC.

The V and J genes are TRBV7-2 and TRBJ2-3; 8 nucleotides line up with TRBD2. Germline CDR1 and CDR2: SGHTA and FQGNSA. The CDR3 has 15 residues. J gave up 1 base and V 5 bases, and 5 bases lay outside the gene matches. CDR3 DNA sequence: TGTGCCAGCAGCCGACTAGCGTACCGCACAGATACGCAGTATTTT. It translates to CASSRLAYRTDTQYF.

This chain uses TRBV29-1 with TRBJ1-1; tentative D call: TRBD1 (5 bases). Germline V gene sequence: CDR1 SQVTM, CDR2 ANQGSEA. This CDR3 spans 12 amino acids. With 3 bases removed from V and 4 bases from J, the gap between germline ends came to 9 bases. In DNA, the CDR3 is TGCAGCGTTGACAGGGCTGGCACTGAAGCTTTCTTT. This encodes CSVDRAGTEAFF.

The V and J genes are TRBV18 and TRBJ2-7, with D tentatively TRBD1 or TRBD2 (5 bases each). The CDR3 has 14 residues. The germline CDR1 and CDR2 sequences are KGHSH and LQKENI. The V gene lost 5 bases and the J gene lost 2 bases, with 13 bases spanning the gap. The CDR3 protein is CASSTGTATYEQYF. The DNA of the CDR3 is TGTGCCAGCTCAACCGGGACGGCGACCTACGAGCAGTACTTC. Filled out from reference TRBV18 and TRBJ2-7, the complete variable domain reads NAGVMQNPRHLVRRRGQEARLRCSPMKGHSHVYWYRQLPEEGLKFMVYLQKENIIDESGMPKERFSAEFPKEGPSILRIQQVVRGDSAAYFCASSTGTATYEQYFGPGTRLTVT.

The chain combines TRBV3-1 with TRBJ2-2; D remains unclear. V dropped 0 bases and J dropped 5 bases, with 7 bases sitting between them. Looked up from germline, CDR1 is LGHDT and CDR2 is YNNKEL (reference sequence). The CDR3 loop spans 14 amino acids. The CDR3 loop reads CASSQDPRTGELFF. The CDR3, as DNA: TGTGCCAGCAGCCAAGATCCAAGGACCGGGGAGCTGTTTTTT.

In this sample, this clonotype turned up a few times. The chain uses TRBV7-2 and TRBJ2-7; D tentatively reads TRBD1 or TRBD2 (5 bases each). Germline lookup yields CDR1 SGHTA and CDR2 FQGNSA. There are 18 residues in the CDR3. V dropped 5 bases and J dropped 0 bases, with 23 bases sitting between them. This CDR3 is CASSLGSLSGTTSYEQYF. The CDR3 nucleotides read TGTGCCAGCAGCCTAGGCTCGTTATCCGGGACGACCTCCTACGAGCAGTACTTC. Filled out from reference TRBV7-2 and TRBJ2-7, the complete variable domain reads GAGVSQSPSNKVTEKGKDVELRCDPISGHTALYWYRQSLGQGLEFLIYFQGNSAPDKSGLPSDRFSAERTGGSVSTLTIQRTQQEDSAVYLCASSLGSLSGTTSYEQYFGPGTRLTVT.

This clonotype was observed many times. The J gene is TRBJ1-5, the V gene TRBV28; TRBD1 aligns across 11 bases. The V and J ends lost 4 bases and 1 base, in that order; junction bases with no gene match: 3. The CDR3 length is 16 residues. Germline V gene lookup returns CDR1 MDHEN and CDR2 SYDVKM. Here the CDR3 reads CASSSGQGASNQPQHF. In DNA, the CDR3 is TGTGCCAGCAGTTCAGGACAGGGGGCCAGCAATCAGCCCCAGCATTTT.

This sequence joins TRBV3-1 and TRBJ2-2; no reliable D call. The V end was cut by 2 bases, the J end by 0 bases, with 7 bases between. Germline loops: CDR1 LGHDT, CDR2 YNNKEL (reference sequence). The CDR3 has 15 residues. The CDR3 reads CASSQTPTNTGELFF. The CDR3 DNA reads as TGTGCCAGCAGCCAAACCCCAACGAACACCGGGGAGCTGTTTTTT.

The chain employs TRBV5-4 and TRBJ2-1, with 10 bases matching TRBD1. V gave up 2 bases and J gave up 5 bases; unmatched junction bases: 7. Germline V lookup: CDR1 SGHNT, CDR2 YYREEE (reference sequence). CDR3 length: 16 residues. Written as DNA, the CDR3 is TGTGCCAGCAGCTTAGATTTGGGGACAGGGGACAATGAGCAGTTCTTC. Residues: CASSLDLGTGDNEQFF.

This clonotype has a handful of counts. This chain joins TRBV29-1 and TRBJ1-1; the D is unclear. Trimming shortened V by 5 bases and J by 1 base, and 11 bases separated the two germline ends. This CDR3 is built from 13 residues. The germline gives CDR1 SQVTM, CDR2 ANQGSEA. The CDR3 region has the DNA TGCAGCGTTTTTCGCAGGCAGAACACTGAAGCTTTCTTT. This sequence encodes CSVFRRQNTEAFF.

This clonotype has more than one count but fewer than ten. This rearrangement joins TRBV12-3 or TRBV12-4 to TRBJ2-1; unclear D gene. V dropped 5 bases and J dropped 7 bases, with 15 bases sitting between them. This CDR3 is 14 amino acids long. The CDR3 loop reads CASSPPPDSNEQFF. DNA of the CDR3: TGTGCCAGCAGTCCCCCCCCCGATTCGAATGAGCAGTTCTTC.

This clonotype was observed a few times. This chain joins TRBV6-6 and TRBJ2-1; the D gene is possibly TRBD2 (6 bases). The CDR3 is made up of 13 amino acids. CDR1 and CDR2 (germline): MNHNY, SVGAGI (reference sequence). The V gene lost 4 bases and the J gene lost 6 bases, with 10 bases spanning the gap. This CDR3 is CASSSPGGNEQFF. The CDR3 nucleotides read TGTGCCAGCAGTTCACCCGGGGGCAATGAGCAGTTCTTC.

The chain couples TRBV5-1 to TRBJ2-7; TRBD1 or TRBD2 may be the D gene (6 bases each). The CDR3 length is 14 residues. Trimming took 4 bases from V and 2 from J, leaving 13 bases between them. Germline V CDR1 and CDR2: SGHRS, YFSETQ. The CDR3 DNA follows: TGCGCCAGCAGCCTAGGGGGGATGGCCTACGAGCAGTACTTC. It yields the protein CASSLGGMAYEQYF.

The gene calls are TRBV20-1 and TRBJ2-7; the D is unclear. Trimming stripped 4 bases from V and 12 bases from J, with 16 bases between. This CDR3 spans 11 amino acids. CDR1 is DFQATT and CDR2 is SNEGSKA in the germline V gene (reference sequence). CDR3 protein: CSATEVLVRYF. In DNA form, the CDR3 reads TGCAGTGCTACCGAGGTCCTAGTTCGGTACTTC.